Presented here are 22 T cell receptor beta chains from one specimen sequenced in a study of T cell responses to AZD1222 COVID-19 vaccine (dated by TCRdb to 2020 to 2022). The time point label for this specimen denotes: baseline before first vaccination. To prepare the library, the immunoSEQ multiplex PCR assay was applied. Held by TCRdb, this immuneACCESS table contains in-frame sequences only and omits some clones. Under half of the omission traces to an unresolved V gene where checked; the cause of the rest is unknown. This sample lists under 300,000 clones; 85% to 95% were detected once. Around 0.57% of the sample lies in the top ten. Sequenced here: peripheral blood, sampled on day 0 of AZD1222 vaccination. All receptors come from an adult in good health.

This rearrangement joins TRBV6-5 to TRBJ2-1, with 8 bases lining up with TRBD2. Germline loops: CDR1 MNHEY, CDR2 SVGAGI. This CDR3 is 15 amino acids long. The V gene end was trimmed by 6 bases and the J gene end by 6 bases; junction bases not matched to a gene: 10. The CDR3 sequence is CASSHEGLGPNEQFF. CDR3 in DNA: TGTGCCAGCAGCCACGAGGGACTAGGCCCCAATGAGCAGTTCTTC.

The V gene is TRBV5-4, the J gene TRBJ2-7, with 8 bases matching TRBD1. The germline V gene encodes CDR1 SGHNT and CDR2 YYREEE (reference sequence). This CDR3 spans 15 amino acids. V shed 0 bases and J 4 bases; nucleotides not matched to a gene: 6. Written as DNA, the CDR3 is TGTGCCAGCAGCTTGGACGGGACAGGTGATTACGAGCAGTACTTC. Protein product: CASSLDGTGDYEQYF.

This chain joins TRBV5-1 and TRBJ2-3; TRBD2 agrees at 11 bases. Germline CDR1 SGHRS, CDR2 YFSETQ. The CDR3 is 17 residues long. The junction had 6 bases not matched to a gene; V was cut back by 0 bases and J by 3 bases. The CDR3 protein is CASSLGATSGDTDTQYF. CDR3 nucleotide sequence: TGCGCCAGCAGCTTGGGGGCGACTAGCGGGGATACAGATACGCAGTATTTT. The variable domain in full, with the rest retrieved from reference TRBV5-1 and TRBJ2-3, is KAGVTQTPRYLIKTRGQQVTLSCSPISGHRSVSWYQQTPGQGLQFLFEYFSETQRNKGNFPGRFSGRQFSNSRSEMNVSTLELGDSALYLCASSLGATSGDTDTQYFGPGTRLTVL.

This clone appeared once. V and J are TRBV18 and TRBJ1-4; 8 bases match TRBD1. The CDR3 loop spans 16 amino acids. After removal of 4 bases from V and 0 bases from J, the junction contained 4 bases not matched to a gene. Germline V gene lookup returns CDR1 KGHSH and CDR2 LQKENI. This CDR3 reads CASSRGQGATNEKLFF. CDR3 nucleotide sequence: TGTGCCAGCTCACGTGGACAGGGAGCAACTAATGAAAAACTGTTTTTT.

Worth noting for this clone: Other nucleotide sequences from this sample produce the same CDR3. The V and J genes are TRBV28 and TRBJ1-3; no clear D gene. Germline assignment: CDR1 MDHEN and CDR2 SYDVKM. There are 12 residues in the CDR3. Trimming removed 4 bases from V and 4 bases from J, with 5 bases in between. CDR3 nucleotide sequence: TGTGCCAGCAGTTCCCCCGGAAACACCATATATTTT. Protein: CASSSPGNTIYF.

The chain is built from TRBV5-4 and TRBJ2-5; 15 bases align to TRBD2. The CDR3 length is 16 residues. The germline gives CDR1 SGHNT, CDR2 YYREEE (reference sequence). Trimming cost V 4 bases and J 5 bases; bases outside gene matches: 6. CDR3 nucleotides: TGTGCCAGCAGCGCCGGGACTAGCGGGGGGTGGGAGACCCAGTACTTC. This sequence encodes CASSAGTSGGWETQYF.

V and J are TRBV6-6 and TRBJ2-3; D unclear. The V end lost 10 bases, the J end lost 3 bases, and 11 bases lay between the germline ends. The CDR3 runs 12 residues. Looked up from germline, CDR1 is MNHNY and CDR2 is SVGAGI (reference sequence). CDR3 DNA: TGTGCCACCCAATCCGATACAGATACGCAGTATTTT. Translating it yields CATQSDTDTQYF.

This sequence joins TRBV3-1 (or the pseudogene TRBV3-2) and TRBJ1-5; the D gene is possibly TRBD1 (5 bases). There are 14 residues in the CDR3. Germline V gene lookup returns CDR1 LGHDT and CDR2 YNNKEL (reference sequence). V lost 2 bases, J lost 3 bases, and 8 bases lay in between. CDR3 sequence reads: CASSQPGINQPQHF. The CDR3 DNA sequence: TGTGCCAGCAGCCAACCAGGGATCAATCAGCCCCAGCATTTT.

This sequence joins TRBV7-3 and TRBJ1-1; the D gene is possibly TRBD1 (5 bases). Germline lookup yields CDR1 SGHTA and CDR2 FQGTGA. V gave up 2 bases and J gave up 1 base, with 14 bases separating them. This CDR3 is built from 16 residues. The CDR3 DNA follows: TGTGCCAGCAGCTTAGGGGGTCGGGCAGAGAACACTGAAGCTTTCTTT. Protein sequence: CASSLGGRAENTEAFF.

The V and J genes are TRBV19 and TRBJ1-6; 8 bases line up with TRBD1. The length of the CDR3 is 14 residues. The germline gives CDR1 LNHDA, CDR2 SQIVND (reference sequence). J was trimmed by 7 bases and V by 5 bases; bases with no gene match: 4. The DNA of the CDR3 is TGTGCCAGTAGTCCGGGACAGGCAAATTCACCCCTCCACTTT. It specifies CASSPGQANSPLHF.

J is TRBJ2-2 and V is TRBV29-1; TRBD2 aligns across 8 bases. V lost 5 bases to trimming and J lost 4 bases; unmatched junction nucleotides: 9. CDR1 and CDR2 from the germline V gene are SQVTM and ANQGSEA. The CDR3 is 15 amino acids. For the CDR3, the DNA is TGCAGCGTTCTATCCGGGACTAGGAGCACCGGGGAGCTGTTTTTT. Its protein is CSVLSGTRSTGELFF.

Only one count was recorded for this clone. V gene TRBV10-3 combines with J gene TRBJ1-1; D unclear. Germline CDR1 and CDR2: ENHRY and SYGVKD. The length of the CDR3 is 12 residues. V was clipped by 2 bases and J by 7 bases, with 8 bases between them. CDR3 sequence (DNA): TGTGCCATCAGTGAGGGGGTCAATGAAGCTTTCTTT. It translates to CAISEGVNEAFF.

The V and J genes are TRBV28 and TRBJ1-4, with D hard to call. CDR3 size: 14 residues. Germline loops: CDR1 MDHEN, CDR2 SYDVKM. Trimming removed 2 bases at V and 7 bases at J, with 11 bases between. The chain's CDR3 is CASSLEGIAEKLFF. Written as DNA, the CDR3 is TGTGCCAGCAGTTTAGAAGGGATTGCTGAAAAACTGTTTTTT.

CDR3 in DNA: TGCGCCAGTATGGTCGACAGCTACAATGAGCAGTTCTTC. Residues: CASMVDSYNEQFF. The V call is TRBV5-1, the J call TRBJ2-1; D might be TRBD1 (5 bases). Germline V gives CDR1 SGHRS, CDR2 YFSETQ. The CDR3 spans 13 residues. The V gene lost 8 bases and the J gene lost 3 bases, with 12 bases spanning the gap.

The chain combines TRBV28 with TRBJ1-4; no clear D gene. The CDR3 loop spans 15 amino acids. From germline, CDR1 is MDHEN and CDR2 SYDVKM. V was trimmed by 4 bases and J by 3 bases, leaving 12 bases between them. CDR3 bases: TGTGCCAGCAGTTCGTTCGGGGTTTCTAATGAAAAACTGTTTTTT. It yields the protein CASSSFGVSNEKLFF.

The CDR3 bases are TGCAGCGTCGGGGAGGGGGCGGTAGCTTTCTTT. Translating it yields CSVGEGAVAFF. The chain combines TRBV29-1 with TRBJ1-1; TRBD1 matches at 7 bases. Germline lookup yields CDR1 SQVTM and CDR2 ANQGSEA. CDR3 length: 11 amino acids. Unmatched junction bases numbered 8, after V lost 6 bases and J lost 10 bases. The full variable domain, rest sourced from reference TRBV29-1 and TRBJ1-1, is SAVISQKPSRDICQRGTSLTIQCQVDSQVTMMFWYRQQPGQSLTLIATANQGSEATYESGFVIDKFPISRPNLTFSTLTVSNMSPEDSSIYLCSVGEGAVAFFGQGTRLTVV.

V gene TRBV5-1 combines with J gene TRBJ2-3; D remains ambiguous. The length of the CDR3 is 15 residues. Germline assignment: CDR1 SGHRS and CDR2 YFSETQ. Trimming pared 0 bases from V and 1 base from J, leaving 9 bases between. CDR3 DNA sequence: TGCGCCAGCAGCTTGGCCTTGCGAGGCACAGATACGCAGTATTTT. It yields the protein CASSLALRGTDTQYF.

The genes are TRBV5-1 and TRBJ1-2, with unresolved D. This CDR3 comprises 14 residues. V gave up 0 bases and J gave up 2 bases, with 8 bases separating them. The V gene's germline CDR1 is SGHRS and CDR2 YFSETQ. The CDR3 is CASSLVPENYGYTF. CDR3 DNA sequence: TGCGCCAGCAGCTTGGTGCCAGAGAACTATGGCTACACCTTC.

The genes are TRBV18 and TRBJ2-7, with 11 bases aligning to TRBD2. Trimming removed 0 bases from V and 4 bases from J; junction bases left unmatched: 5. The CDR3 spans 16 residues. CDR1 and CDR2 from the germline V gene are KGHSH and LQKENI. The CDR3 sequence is CASSPPLVAGGYEQYF. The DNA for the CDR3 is TGTGCCAGCTCACCACCGCTGGTAGCGGGAGGGTACGAGCAGTACTTC.

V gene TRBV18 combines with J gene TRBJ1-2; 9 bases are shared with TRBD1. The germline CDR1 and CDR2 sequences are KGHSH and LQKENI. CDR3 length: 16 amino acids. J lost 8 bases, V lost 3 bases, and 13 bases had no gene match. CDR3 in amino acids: CASSPIQDRGYAGYTF. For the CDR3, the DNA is TGTGCCAGCTCACCGATACAGGACAGGGGTTACGCGGGCTACACCTTC.

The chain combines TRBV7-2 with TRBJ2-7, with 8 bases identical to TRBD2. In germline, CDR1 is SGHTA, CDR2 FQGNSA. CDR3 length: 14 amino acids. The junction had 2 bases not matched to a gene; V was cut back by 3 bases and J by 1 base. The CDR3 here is CASSFSGESYEQYF. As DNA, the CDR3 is TGTGCCAGCAGCTTTAGCGGGGAGTCCTACGAGCAGTACTTC.

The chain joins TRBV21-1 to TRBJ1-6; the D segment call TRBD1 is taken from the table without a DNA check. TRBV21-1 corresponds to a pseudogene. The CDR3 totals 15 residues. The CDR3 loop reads CASSINPRGRSPLHF. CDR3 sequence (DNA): TGTGCCAGCAGCATAAATCCAAGGGGGCGGTCACCCCTCCACTTT.